This T cell receptor beta chain was found in a study of identical twins. Study findings and constraints: Out-of-frame beta chain sequences displayed weaker excess sharing between twins. High-abundance cord blood beta clonotypes had fewer insertions; memory repertoires showed none.

Notes on this clonotype: No antigen is known for it.

Unique molecular identifiers were present on the cDNA, which also gained a universal primer site by template switching. TCRdb recomputed calls from the 5' RACE reads with MiXCR, one row per CDR3 protein. The data contain 1.5 million to 2 million distinct CDR3 sequences, more than 30% of them seen just once; the ten biggest clones take up 0.27%. V lost 3 bases to trimming and J lost 0 bases, with 11 bases between them. The CDR3 loop spans 15 amino acids. CDR1 is SNHLY, CDR2 FYNNEI, per germline. What was sequenced was cord blood. The chain is built from TRBV2 and TRBJ1-1, with unresolved D. The source is a newborn girl in good health. DNA for the CDR3: TGTGCCAGCAGTGAGAGACGGCCCTTGAACACTGAAGCTTTCTTT. Its translation is CASSERRPLNTEAFF.